The entry below gives a single T cell receptor beta chain sequence along with its context. The sample belongs to a study of blood T cell repertoires in COVID-19. Across the whole study: Spain, Italy and the United States supplied samples that represented acute and convalescent COVID-19.

Germline CDR1 is KGHDR and CDR2 is SFDVKD. Trimming cost V 4 bases and J 6 bases; bases outside gene matches: 7. The CDR3 loop spans 16 amino acids. Clones were sequenced by immunoSEQ multiplex PCR, and TCRdb holds only the in-frame ones, with some missing. The table records about 220,000 clones, about 78% of them present only once. The clonotype was recovered from a woman in her 70s with acute or convalescent COVID-19. V usage is TRBV24-1 and J usage is TRBJ2-1; 11 bases map to TRBD1. The specimen was peripheral blood. The CDR3 here is CATSESAGTGGNEQFF. The DNA of the CDR3 is TGTGCCACCAGTGAAAGCGCCGGGACAGGGGGCAATGAGCAGTTCTTC.